The next 24 T cell receptor beta chains were all read from a single sample in a study of tumor and adjacent non-tumor tissue in lung cancer. Three rounds of nested PCR, following a modified ARM-PCR protocol, produced the TCRbeta library. MiXCR, applied by TCRdb to the multiplex PCR reads, yields one record per CDR3 protein. The sample carries just over 200,000 distinct CDR3 sequences, 71% recorded once. The template was RNA from unsorted bulk tissue. Sequenced sample: lung tumor tissue. These receptors originate from a man between 60 and 75 years old with non-small cell lung cancer.

The chain links TRBV29-1 to TRBJ2-3; 10 bases map to TRBD2. CDR1 and CDR2 from the germline V gene are SQVTM and ANQGSEA. The CDR3 runs 13 residues. The V and J ends lost 7 bases and 11 bases, in that order; junction bases with no gene match: 12. The CDR3 reads CSASGSVDGMQYF. The CDR3, as DNA: TGCAGCGCTAGCGGGAGCGTCGACGGTATGCAGTATTTT.

This clonotype was observed once. This may stem from a read error, because a much larger clone lies one nucleotide away. This sequence joins TRBV20-1 and TRBJ2-1; D not certain. The CDR3 extends over 14 amino acids. The V gene lost 0 bases and the J gene lost 4 bases, with 10 bases spanning the gap. Germline V gene lookup returns CDR1 DFQATT and CDR2 SNEGSKA (reference sequence). The CDR3 bases are TGCAGTGCTAGAGACGTTGGGTCATACAATGAGCAGTTCTTC. It encodes CSARDVGSYNEQFF.

This clonotype was seen just once. Given the absence of the conserved phenylalanine or tryptophan at the CDR3 end, a read error is likely. The rearrangement uses TRBV11-3 and TRBJ2-1; D may be TRBD1 or TRBD2 (5 bases each). Germline V gene data show CDR1 as SGHNT and CDR2 as YENEEA. V gave up 2 bases and J gave up 10 bases, with 18 bases separating them. This CDR3 comprises 15 residues. The CDR3 here is CASSLYGAALKEQFL. The CDR3 DNA reads TGTGCCAGCAGCTTATACGGGGCGGCCCTCAAAGAGCAGTTCTTA.

This clonotype was seen at least ten times. This chain uses TRBV29-1 with TRBJ2-1; 7 bases line up with TRBD2. Germline V gene data show CDR1 as SQVTM and CDR2 as ANQGSEA. Germline trimming cut 2 bases from V and 0 bases from J; bases unmatched to any gene: 10. This CDR3 is built from 17 residues. The CDR3 DNA follows: TGCAGCGTTGAACGCCGACTAGCACCCAGCTCCTACAATGAGCAGTTCTTC. It encodes CSVERRLAPSSYNEQFF.

This clonotype was detected only a few times. The chain links TRBV4-2 to TRBJ2-1; 10 bases line up with TRBD1. CDR3 size: 17 residues. Per germline, CDR1 LGHNA and CDR2 YNFKEQ. Trimming removed 3 bases from V and 6 bases from J; junction bases left unmatched: 11. The CDR3 nucleotides are TGTGCCAGCAGCCATTTTACCGGGACAGGGGAAAGCAATGAGCAGTTCTTC. It translates to CASSHFTGTGESNEQFF.

This clonotype was counted a single time. The rearrangement uses TRBV5-4 and TRBJ2-5, with D possibly matching TRBD1 (5 bases). CDR1 and CDR2 (germline): SGHNT, YYREEE (reference sequence). The CDR3 spans 15 residues. Trimming pared 6 bases from V and 5 bases from J, leaving 20 bases between. The DNA of the CDR3 is TGTGCCAGCACCCCGCAGGGAACCCATGTGGAGACCCAGTACTTC. Translating it yields CASTPQGTHVETQYF.

CDR3 loop: CASSETSDMGYTF. The CDR3 DNA sequence: TGTGCCAGCAGTGAAACGTCGGACATGGGCTACACCTTC. The gene calls are TRBV6-1 and TRBJ1-2, with a possible D match to TRBD1 (5 bases). Trimming took 2 bases from V and 8 from J, leaving 12 bases between them. Germline lookup yields CDR1 MNHNS and CDR2 SASEGT. The CDR3 has 13 amino acids.

In its sample, this clonotype was seen many times. This chain connects TRBV12-3 or TRBV12-4 to TRBJ2-5; D unclear. CDR3 length: 13 amino acids. V lost 2 bases, J lost 5 bases, and 9 bases lay in between. CDR3 residues: CASSLTERETQYF. CDR3 in DNA: TGTGCCAGCAGTTTAACGGAGAGGGAGACCCAGTACTTC.

The J gene is TRBJ1-2, the V gene TRBV24-1; no clear D gene. The CDR3 has 13 amino acids. The V gene lost 4 bases and the J gene lost 8 bases, with 13 bases spanning the gap. Germline CDR1 is KGHDR and CDR2 is SFDVKD. This CDR3 is CATSERGGGGYTF. CDR3 coding DNA: TGTGCCACCAGTGAACGGGGAGGCGGCGGCTACACCTTC.

The sample holds a few counts of this clonotype. This chain uses TRBV6-5 with TRBJ2-1; D tentatively fits TRBD1 or TRBD2 (5 bases each). The CDR3 has 15 amino acids. The germline V gene encodes CDR1 MNHEY and CDR2 SVGAGI. Trimming left V 11 bases short and J 8 bases short, with 25 bases between. CDR3 nucleotide sequence: TGTGCCGGCGGCAATGGGGGAGTCACTCGCTATGAGCAGTTCTTC. This codes for CAGGNGGVTRYEQFF.

This clonotype has a count of ten or more. CDR3 DNA: TGTGCCAGCAGCCCGGTTCCGGGGACTAGCGGGATTCTGGAGACCCAGTACTTC. Protein product: CASSPVPGTSGILETQYF. This chain uses TRBV11-3 with TRBJ2-5; 13 nucleotides agree with TRBD2. Germline V gene lookup returns CDR1 SGHNT and CDR2 YENEEA. V gave up 5 bases and J gave up 5 bases; unmatched junction bases: 14. There are 18 residues in the CDR3.

On this clonotype: Relative to the germline gene, one junction end is altered; a read error may explain this. The V call is TRBV4-2, the J call TRBJ1-5; TRBD1 might be the D (5 bases). CDR3 size: 13 residues. CDR1 LGHNA and CDR2 YNFKEQ come from the germline V gene. The CDR3 reads CAISQVGDEPQHF. CDR3 in DNA: TGTGCCATCAGCCAAGTGGGGGATGAGCCCCAGCATTTT.

This clonotype was detected only once. The germline gene is not matched at one end of the junction; a read error may be the cause. This sequence joins TRBV6-1 and TRBJ2-1; a weak D match, TRBD2 (6 bases). The germline gives CDR1 MNHNS, CDR2 SASEGT. The CDR3 is 15 amino acids. This CDR3 reads CVSRQRLVSYNEQFF. The CDR3 DNA sequence: TGTGTCAGCAGACAAAGACTAGTGTCCTACAATGAGCAGTTCTTT.

As to this clonotype: Its ends do not fully match the called genes, so a read error is possible. V gene TRBV12-3 or TRBV12-4 combines with J gene TRBJ2-7, with D perhaps TRBD1 (6 bases). The CDR3 sequence is 15 residues long. This chain's CDR3 is CSSSLAQGRTYEQYF. The CDR3 DNA reads TGTTCCAGCAGTTTAGCACAGGGACGGACCTACGAGCAGTACTTC.

This chain uses TRBV28 with TRBJ2-5; D tentatively fits TRBD1 or TRBD2 (5 bases each). The germline V gene encodes CDR1 MDHEN and CDR2 SYDVKM. CDR3 length equals 15 residues. The ends were cut back, 5 bases at V and 1 base at J, with 14 bases in the middle. DNA for the CDR3: TGTGCCAGCAGTCCCCCGGGACGGGTCCAAGAGACCCAGTACTTC. It yields the protein CASSPPGRVQETQYF.

Turning to this clonotype: A read error is possible here, since a much larger clone lies one base away. J is TRBJ1-2 and V is TRBV5-6; D uncertain. CDR3 length: 13 residues. Per germline, CDR1 SGHDT and CDR2 YYEEEE. Here the CDR3 reads CASSLGRAYGFTF. CDR3 nucleotides: TGTGCCAGCAGCTTGGGGAGAGCCTATGGCTTCACCTTC. Drawing the rest from reference TRBV5-6 and TRBJ1-2, the complete variable domain is DAGVTQSPTHLIKTRGQQVTLRCSPKSGHDTVSWYQQALGQGPQFIFQYYEEEERQRGNFPDRFSGHQFPNYSSELNVNALLLGDSALYLCASSLGRAYGFTFGSGTRLTVV.

With regard to this clonotype: Sequence at one end of the junction differs from germline and may be a read error. V gene TRBV4-3 combines with J gene TRBJ2-7; 9 bases are shared with TRBD2. The germline V gene has CDR1 LGHNA and CDR2 YSLEER. This CDR3 is built from 15 residues. The CDR3: CANSQGLAPSYDQYF. In DNA form, the CDR3 reads TGCGCCAACAGCCAAGGACTAGCGCCTTCATACGACCAGTACTTC.

In regard to this clonotype: A much bigger clone sits one base away, suggesting this may be a read error. The CDR3 DNA follows: TGCAGTGCTAGAGATGCCCGGACTAGCGGGAGGCAATTTAACACAGATACGCAGTATTTT. This translates into CSARDARTSGRQFNTDTQYF. This rearrangement joins TRBV20-1 to TRBJ2-3; TRBD2 agrees at 14 bases. This CDR3 region has 20 residues. Germline CDR1 reads DFQATT; CDR2 reads SNEGSKA (reference sequence). Trimming cost V 0 bases and J 2 bases; bases outside gene matches: 13.

This chain connects TRBV6-1 to TRBJ2-3; D could derive from TRBD1 or TRBD2 (6 bases each). This CDR3 has 17 amino acids. V shed 6 bases and J shed 2 bases, with 21 bases lying between them. Germline CDR1 MNHNS, CDR2 SASEGT. The CDR3 DNA reads as TGTGCCAGCAGCCGAAGTCGAGGGGGGACTTCCACAGATACGCAGTATTTT. This codes for CASSRSRGGTSTDTQYF.

Details on this clonotype: This may arise from a read error, as a much more abundant clone is one base away. This chain links TRBV6-6 with TRBJ2-1; 8 positions agree with TRBD2. The CDR3 length is 14 residues. V was clipped by 10 bases and J by 7 bases; unmatched bases: 12. Germline V lookup: CDR1 MNHNY, CDR2 SVGAGI (reference sequence). CDR3 sequence: CANGSGTRGNEQFF. As DNA, the CDR3 is TGTGCCAACGGATCCGGGACTAGGGGTAATGAGCAGTTCTTC.

This clonotype was found a few times. This sequence joins TRBV29-1 and TRBJ1-2; a weak D match, TRBD1 (6 bases). Deletions cut 6 bases from V and 9 bases from J, with 14 bases between. The CDR3 totals 11 residues. Germline CDR1 SQVTM, CDR2 ANQGSEA. The CDR3 DNA sequence: TGCAGCGTGACAGGCGATCGGAGCTACACCTTC. It translates to CSVTGDRSYTF.

With respect to this clonotype: This may be a read error, as it is one base from a much larger clone. It is likely a read error, because the conserved phenylalanine at the end of the CDR3 is missing. The chain combines TRBV6-1 with TRBJ2-7, with 9 bases fitting TRBD1. V shed 6 bases, J shed 0 bases, and the junction held 3 bases outside the gene matches. The CDR3 consists of 14 residues. From germline, CDR1 is MNHNS and CDR2 SASEGT. CDR3 in amino acids: CASSRTGASYEQYL. For the CDR3, the DNA is TGTGCCAGCAGCAGGACAGGGGCCTCCTACGAGCAGTACTTA.

Note on this clonotype: At one end the junction does not follow the germline gene, possibly because of a read error. The genes are TRBV11-1 and TRBJ2-1, with TRBD2 identical over 11 bases. The germline gives CDR1 SGHAT, CDR2 FQDESV (reference sequence). The CDR3 totals 17 residues. CDR3 bases: TGTGCAAGCAGCTTATCTCGGCTAGCGGGAGGCAACGATGAACAGTTCTTC. The encoded protein is CASSLSRLAGGNDEQFF.

The gene calls are TRBV14 and TRBJ1-6, with D perhaps matching TRBD1 (6 bases). Germline CDR1 is SGHDN and CDR2 is FVKESK. This CDR3 contains 18 residues. With 1 base removed from V and 7 bases from J, the gap between germline ends came to 20 bases. In nucleotides, the CDR3 is TGTGCCAGCAGCCAAGCAGCGGGGGCGGGTATACTAAATTCACCCCTCCACTTT. This gives the protein CASSQAAGAGILNSPLHF.